Listed below are T cell receptor beta chains from one sample, sequenced in a study of blood T cell repertoires in COVID-19. The assay was immunoSEQ multiplex PCR, and TCRdb's table has in-frame clones only and misses some. The profile shows 150,000 to 200,000 clones, 86% of them singletons. Specimen: peripheral blood. Receptor source: a man aged 18 to 29 with acute or convalescent COVID-19. Each CDR3 is given with its conserved first and last residue. D genes are given only for firm matches. Where a row states a size, it is once, few, many or the class of an expanded clone; other rows omit it.

V gene: TRBV7-9; J gene: TRBJ1-2; clone size: .; D gene: TRBD1; CDR3 protein: CASSPGQGSSDGYTF; CDR3 DNA: TGTGCCAGCAGCCCTGGACAGGGGAGCTCGGATGGCTACACCTTC
V gene: TRBV6-5; J gene: TRBJ2-3; clone size: .; D gene: .; CDR3 protein: CASRQGVWDTQYF; CDR3 DNA: TGTGCCAGCAGACAGGGTGTATGGGATACGCAGTATTTT
V gene: TRBV27; J gene: TRBJ1-6; clone size: .; D gene: .; CDR3 protein: CASSFGHSSYNSPLHF; CDR3 DNA: TGTGCCAGCAGTTTCGGACACAGCTCCTATAATTCACCCCTCCACTTT
V gene: TRBV5-1; J gene: TRBJ2-5; clone size: .; D gene: TRBD1; CDR3 protein: CASSLRQGLQETQYF; CDR3 DNA: TGCGCCAGCAGCTTGAGACAGGGTTTACAAGAGACCCAGTACTTC
V gene: TRBV2; J gene: TRBJ2-5; clone size: once; D gene: .; CDR3 protein: CASSQTGETQYF; CDR3 DNA: TGTGCCAGCAGTCAGACGGGTGAGACCCAGTACTTC
V gene: TRBV2; J gene: TRBJ2-3; clone size: few; D gene: TRBD2; CDR3 protein: CASMGAGGPHTQYF; CDR3 DNA: TGTGCCAGCATGGGAGCGGGGGGGCCACATACGCAGTATTTT
V gene: TRBV15; J gene: TRBJ1-3; clone size: .; D gene: .; CDR3 protein: CATSRDWGLSGNTIYF; CDR3 DNA: TGTGCCACCAGCAGAGATTGGGGACTTTCTGGAAACACCATATATTTT
V gene: TRBV11-2; J gene: TRBJ1-2; clone size: .; D gene: TRBD1; CDR3 protein: CASSLQDRAPYGYTF; CDR3 DNA: TGTGCCAGCAGCTTGCAAGACAGGGCCCCCTATGGCTACACCTTC
V gene: TRBV5-4; J gene: TRBJ2-2; clone size: .; D gene: .; CDR3 protein: CASSHVIGANTGELFF; CDR3 DNA: TGTGCCAGCAGTCACGTCATAGGGGCGAACACCGGGGAGCTGTTTTTT
V gene: TRBV6-6; J gene: TRBJ2-1; clone size: few; D gene: TRBD1; CDR3 protein: CASSLITGVYSEQFF; CDR3 DNA: TGTGCCAGCAGTCTTATAACAGGGGTTTACAGTGAGCAGTTCTTC
V gene: TRBV7-6; J gene: TRBJ2-2; clone size: .; D gene: TRBD2; CDR3 protein: CASRDVGGRDLNTGELFF; CDR3 DNA: TGTGCCAGCAGGGACGTTGGGGGGAGGGACCTGAACACCGGGGAGCTGTTTTTT
V gene: TRBV15; J gene: TRBJ1-3; clone size: .; D gene: .; CDR3 protein: CATSRDRTGLGNTIYF; CDR3 DNA: TGTGCCACCAGCAGAGATCGTACAGGGTTAGGAAACACCATATATTTT
V gene: TRBV6-5; J gene: TRBJ1-6; clone size: .; D gene: .; CDR3 protein: CASSYINSPLHF; CDR3 DNA: TGTGCCAGCAGTTATATTAATTCACCCCTCCACTTT